What follows are 13 T cell receptor beta chains derived from one specimen sequenced in a study of T cell repertoires in cytomegalovirus infection. The antigens for these receptors are not known. TCRdb reprocessed the reads via MiXCR and lists one record per CDR3 protein. Here the sample spans hundreds of thousands of distinct CDR3 sequences, roughly 43% being singletons. The sample here was cultured PBMCs, taken from culture after CMV antigen stimulation. These receptors were collected from a human donor in good health (CMV status not recorded). Some clones in this sample may be carry-over from other donors' samples.

Only a few counts were recorded for this clonotype. The rearrangement joins TRBV7-2 to TRBJ1-4; a weak D match, TRBD1 (5 bases). CDR1 and CDR2 from the germline V gene are SGHTA and FQGNSA. The length of the CDR3 is 15 residues. Between the trimmed V and J ends, which lost 5 bases and 4 bases, there was a span of 14 bases. Here the CDR3 reads CASSPQRGVNEKLFF. The CDR3 DNA reads as TGTGCCAGCAGCCCTCAACGGGGGGTTAATGAAAAACTGTTTTTT.

The chain joins TRBV6-1 to TRBJ2-3; 9 nucleotides align to TRBD1. V dropped 7 bases and J dropped 7; count of bases not matched to a gene: 6. Germline V gene sequence: CDR1 MNHNS, CDR2 SASEGT. CDR3 length equals 13 residues. CDR3 loop: CASTTGGWNTQYF. The CDR3 DNA reads TGTGCCAGCACTACAGGGGGCTGGAATACGCAGTATTTT.

This chain connects TRBV6-5 to TRBJ2-7, with TRBD1 matching over 9 bases. Germline V gene data show CDR1 as MNHEY and CDR2 as SVGAGI. This CDR3 is built from 15 residues. Losses at the gene ends were 2 bases for V and 1 base for J; bases not matched to a gene: 3. CDR3 loop: CASSYGTGQSYEQYF. As DNA, the CDR3 is TGTGCCAGCAGTTACGGGACAGGGCAATCCTACGAGCAGTACTTC.

The chain is built from TRBV19 and TRBJ2-7; D remains ambiguous. The CDR3 spans 14 residues. V lost 3 bases to trimming and J lost 2 bases, with 11 bases between them. Germline V gene lookup returns CDR1 LNHDA and CDR2 SQIVND (reference sequence). CDR3 residues: CASSIYSGAYEQYF. As DNA, the CDR3 is TGTGCCAGTAGTATTTATAGTGGGGCCTACGAGCAGTACTTC.

This clonotype was picked up one time. CDR3 nucleotides: TGTGCCAGCGGGGACAGGGACTCACCCCTCCACTTT. Translating gives CASGDRDSPLHF. The chain has TRBV7-2 and TRBJ1-6; 9 nucleotides align to TRBD1. From germline, CDR1 is SGHTA and CDR2 FQGNSA. The ends lost 8 bases at V and 10 bases at J; junction bases unmatched: 3. CDR3 length: 12 residues.

The chain employs TRBV7-2 and TRBJ1-1; D is undetermined. Trimming took off 0 bases at V and 1 base at J, with 6 bases between the two ends. This CDR3 comprises 14 residues. Germline CDR1 SGHTA, CDR2 FQGNSA. The CDR3 coding sequence is TGTGCCAGCAGCTTAGCCGTAGAGAACACTGAAGCTTTCTTT. Its protein product is CASSLAVENTEAFF.

This chain links TRBV10-3 with TRBJ2-3, with 7 nucleotides matching TRBD2. The CDR3 extends over 16 amino acids. Germline V gene data show CDR1 as ENHRY and CDR2 as SYGVKD. The trim removed 4 bases at V and 2 bases at J, leaving 9 bases unmatched. The CDR3 loop is CAISGASGSTTDTQYF. DNA for the CDR3: TGTGCCATCAGTGGAGCTAGCGGTTCTACCACAGATACGCAGTATTTT.

This sequence joins TRBV28 and TRBJ2-5; 11 nucleotides line up with TRBD1. The germline CDR1 and CDR2 sequences are MDHEN and SYDVKM. After removal of 5 bases from V and 4 bases from J, the junction contained 9 bases not matched to a gene. This CDR3 comprises 16 residues. CDR3 loop: CASSPGTGGKGETQYF. For the CDR3, the DNA is TGTGCCAGCAGTCCCGGGACAGGGGGGAAAGGAGAGACCCAGTACTTC.

This rearrangement joins TRBV18 to TRBJ2-3; D perhaps matches TRBD2 (6 bases). The CDR3 is 15 amino acids. Germline V gene data show CDR1 as KGHSH and CDR2 as LQKENI. V shed 3 bases and J shed 4 bases, with 14 bases lying between them. DNA for the CDR3: TGTGCCAGCTCACCTAGCGGAAGTGGGCCAGATACGCAGTATTTT. It translates to CASSPSGSGPDTQYF.

This rearrangement joins TRBV4-2 to TRBJ1-1, with no clear D. V lost 4 bases and J 4 bases, leaving 22 bases between the germline ends. Germline-derived CDR1 and CDR2 are LGHNA and YNFKEQ. The CDR3 totals 17 residues. The CDR3 DNA sequence: TGTGCCAGCAGCCCCCGAGTTGGCCGCGAAGGCGGCACTGAAGCTTTCTTT. It encodes CASSPRVGREGGTEAFF.

The V gene is TRBV27, the J gene TRBJ2-1; D gene unclear. From germline, CDR1 is MNHEY and CDR2 SMNVEV (reference sequence). There are 16 residues in the CDR3. V lost 8 bases and J 6 bases, leaving 23 bases between the germline ends. This CDR3 reads CASVHGFGNPSNEQFF. The CDR3 DNA reads TGTGCCAGCGTACATGGGTTTGGCAATCCGAGCAATGAGCAGTTCTTC.

The J gene is TRBJ2-7, the V gene TRBV2; 7 bases are shared with TRBD1. With V trimmed by 9 bases and J by 2 bases, 7 bases remained unmatched. This CDR3 has 13 amino acids. Germline lookup yields CDR1 SNHLY and CDR2 FYNNEI. The CDR3 is CARLWDSTYEQYF. The CDR3 DNA is TGTGCCAGGCTCTGGGACAGCACCTACGAGCAGTACTTC.

This clonotype has only a few counts. The V gene is TRBV10-3, the J gene TRBJ1-1, with 7 bases lining up with TRBD1. V gave up 2 bases and J gave up 11 bases; unmatched junction bases: 8. Germline assignment: CDR1 ENHRY and CDR2 SYGVKD. This CDR3 region has 13 residues. The CDR3 is CAISEGQALGAFF. CDR3 nucleotides: TGTGCCATCAGTGAGGGACAGGCCCTCGGGGCTTTCTTT.